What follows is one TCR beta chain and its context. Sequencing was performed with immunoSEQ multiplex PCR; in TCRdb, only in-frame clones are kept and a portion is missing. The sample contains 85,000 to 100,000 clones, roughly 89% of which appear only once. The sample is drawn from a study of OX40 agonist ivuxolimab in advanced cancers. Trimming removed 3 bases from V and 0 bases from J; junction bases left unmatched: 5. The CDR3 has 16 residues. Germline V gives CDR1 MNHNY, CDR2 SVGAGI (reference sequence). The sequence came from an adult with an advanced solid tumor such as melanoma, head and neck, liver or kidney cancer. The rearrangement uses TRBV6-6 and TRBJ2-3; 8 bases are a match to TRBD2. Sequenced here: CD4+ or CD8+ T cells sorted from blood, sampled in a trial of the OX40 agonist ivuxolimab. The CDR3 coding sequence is TGTGCCAGCAGTTATTATAGCGGGGCTAGCACAGATACGCAGTATTTT. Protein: CASSYYSGASTDTQYF.